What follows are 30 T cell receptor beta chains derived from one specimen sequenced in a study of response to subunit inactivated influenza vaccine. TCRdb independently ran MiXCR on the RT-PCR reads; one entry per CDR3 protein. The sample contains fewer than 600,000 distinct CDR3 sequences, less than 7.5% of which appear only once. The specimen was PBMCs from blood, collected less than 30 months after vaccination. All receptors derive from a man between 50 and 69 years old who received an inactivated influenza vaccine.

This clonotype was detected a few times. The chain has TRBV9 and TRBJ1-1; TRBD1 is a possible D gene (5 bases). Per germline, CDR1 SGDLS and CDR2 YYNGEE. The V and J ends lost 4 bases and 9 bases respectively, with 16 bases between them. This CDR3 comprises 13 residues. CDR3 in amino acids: CASSMDGGLKAFF. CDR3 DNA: TGTGCCAGCAGCATGGACGGGGGATTGAAAGCTTTCTTT.

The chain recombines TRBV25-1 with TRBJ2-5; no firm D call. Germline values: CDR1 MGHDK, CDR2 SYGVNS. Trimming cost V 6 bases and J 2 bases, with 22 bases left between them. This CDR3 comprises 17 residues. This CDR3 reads CASSERYSIARQETQYF. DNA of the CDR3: TGTGCCAGCAGCGAAAGATACTCAATAGCTCGACAAGAGACCCAGTACTTC.

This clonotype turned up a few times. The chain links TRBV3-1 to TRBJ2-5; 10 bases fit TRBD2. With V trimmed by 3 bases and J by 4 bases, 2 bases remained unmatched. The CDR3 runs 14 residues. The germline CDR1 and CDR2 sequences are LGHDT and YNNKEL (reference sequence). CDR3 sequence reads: CASSQGLALETQYF. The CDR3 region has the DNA TGTGCCAGCAGCCAGGGACTAGCGTTAGAGACCCAGTACTTC.

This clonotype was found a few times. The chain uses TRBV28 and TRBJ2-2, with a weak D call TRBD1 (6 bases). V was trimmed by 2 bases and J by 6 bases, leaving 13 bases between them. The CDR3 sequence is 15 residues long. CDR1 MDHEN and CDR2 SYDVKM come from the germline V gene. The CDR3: CASSLTGISAGELFF. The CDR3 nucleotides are TGTGCCAGCAGTTTAACAGGGATAAGCGCCGGGGAGCTGTTTTTT.

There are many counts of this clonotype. CDR3 protein: CASSLFNQPQHF. In DNA, the CDR3 is TGTGCCAGCAGTTTATTCAATCAGCCCCAGCATTTT. This rearrangement joins TRBV12-3 or TRBV12-4 to TRBJ1-5; D remains ambiguous. V was pared by 2 bases and J by 3 bases, with 2 bases between. CDR3 length: 12 residues.

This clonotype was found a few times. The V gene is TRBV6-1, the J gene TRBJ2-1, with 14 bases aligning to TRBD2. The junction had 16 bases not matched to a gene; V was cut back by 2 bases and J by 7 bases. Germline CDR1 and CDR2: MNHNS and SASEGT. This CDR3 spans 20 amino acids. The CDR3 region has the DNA TGTGCCAGCAGTGAAAGGTGGACTAGCGGGAGGATTAGGTTGGGGAATGAGCAGTTCTTC. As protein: CASSERWTSGRIRLGNEQFF.

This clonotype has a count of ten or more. CDR3 sequence (DNA): TGCGCCAGCAGCCAAGAATGGGCCCAGGGGGCGCAAACCCAGTACTTC. As protein: CASSQEWAQGAQTQYF. The gene calls are TRBV4-3 and TRBJ2-5, with TRBD1 identical over 8 bases. The V gene's germline CDR1 is LGHNA and CDR2 YSLEER. After removal of 0 bases from V and 8 bases from J, the junction contained 11 bases not matched to a gene. The CDR3 has 16 amino acids.

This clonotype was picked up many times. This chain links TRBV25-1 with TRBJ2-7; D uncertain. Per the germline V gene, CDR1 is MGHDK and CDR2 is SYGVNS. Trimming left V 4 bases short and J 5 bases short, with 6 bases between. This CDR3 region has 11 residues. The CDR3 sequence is CASSAYDEQYF. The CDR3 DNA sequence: TGTGCCAGCAGTGCTTACGACGAGCAGTACTTC.

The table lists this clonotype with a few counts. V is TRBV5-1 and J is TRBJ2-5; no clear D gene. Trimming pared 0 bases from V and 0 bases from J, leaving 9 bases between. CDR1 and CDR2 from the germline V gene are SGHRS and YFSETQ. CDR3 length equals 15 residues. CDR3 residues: CASSLGGPNQETQYF. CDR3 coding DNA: TGCGCCAGCAGCTTGGGTGGCCCGAACCAAGAGACCCAGTACTTC. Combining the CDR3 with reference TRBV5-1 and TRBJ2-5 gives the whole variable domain KAGVTQTPRYLIKTRGQQVTLSCSPISGHRSVSWYQQTPGQGLQFLFEYFSETQRNKGNFPGRFSGRQFSNSRSEMNVSTLELGDSALYLCASSLGGPNQETQYFGPGTRLLVL.

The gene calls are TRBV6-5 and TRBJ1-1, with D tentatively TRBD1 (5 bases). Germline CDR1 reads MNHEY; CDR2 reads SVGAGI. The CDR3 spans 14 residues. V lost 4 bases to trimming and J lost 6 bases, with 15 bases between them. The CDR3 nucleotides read TGTGCCAGCAGTTCGAAGTCAGGGAGAGCTGAAGCTTTCTTT. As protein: CASSSKSGRAEAFF.

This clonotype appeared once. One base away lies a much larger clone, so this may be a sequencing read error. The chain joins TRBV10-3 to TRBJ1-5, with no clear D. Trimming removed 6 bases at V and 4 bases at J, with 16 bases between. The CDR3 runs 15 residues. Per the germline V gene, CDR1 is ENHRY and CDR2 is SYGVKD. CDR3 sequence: CAISEARRGNQPQHF. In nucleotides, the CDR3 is TGTGCCATCAGCGAGGCCCGGAGAGGAAATCAGCCCCAGCATTTT.

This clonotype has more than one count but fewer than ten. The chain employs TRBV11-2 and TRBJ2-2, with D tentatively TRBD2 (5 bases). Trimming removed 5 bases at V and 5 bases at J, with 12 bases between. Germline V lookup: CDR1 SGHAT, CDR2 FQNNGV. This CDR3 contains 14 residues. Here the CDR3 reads CASSPPGWTGELFF. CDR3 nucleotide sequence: TGTGCCAGCAGCCCCCCGGGATGGACCGGGGAGCTGTTTTTT.

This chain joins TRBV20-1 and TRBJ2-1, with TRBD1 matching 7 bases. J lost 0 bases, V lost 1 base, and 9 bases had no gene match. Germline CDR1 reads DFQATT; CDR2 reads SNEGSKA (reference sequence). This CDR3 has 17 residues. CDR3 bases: TGCAGTGCTAGAGCAAGGGGGCGAGGGGGCTCCTACAATGAGCAGTTCTTC. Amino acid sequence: CSARARGRGGSYNEQFF.

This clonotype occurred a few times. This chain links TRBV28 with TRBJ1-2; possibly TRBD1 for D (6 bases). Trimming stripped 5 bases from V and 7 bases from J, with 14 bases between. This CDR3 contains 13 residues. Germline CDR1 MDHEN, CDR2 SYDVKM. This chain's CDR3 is CASSKAGALGYTF. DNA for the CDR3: TGTGCCAGCAGTAAGGCAGGGGCTCTTGGCTACACCTTC.

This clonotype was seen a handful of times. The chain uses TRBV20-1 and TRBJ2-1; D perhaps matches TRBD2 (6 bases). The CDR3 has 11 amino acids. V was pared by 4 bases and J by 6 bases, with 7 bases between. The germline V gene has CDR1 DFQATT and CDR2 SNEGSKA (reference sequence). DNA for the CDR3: TGCAGTGCTACACTAGCCAATGAGCAGTTCTTC. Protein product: CSATLANEQFF.

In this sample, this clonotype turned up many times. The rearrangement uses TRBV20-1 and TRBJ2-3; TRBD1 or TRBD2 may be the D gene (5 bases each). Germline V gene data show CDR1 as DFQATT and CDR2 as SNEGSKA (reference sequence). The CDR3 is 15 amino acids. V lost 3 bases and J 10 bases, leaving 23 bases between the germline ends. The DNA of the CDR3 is TGCAGTGCTAGTAAAGTTAGACATACGGGGCAGGCGCAGTATTTT. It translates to CSASKVRHTGQAQYF.

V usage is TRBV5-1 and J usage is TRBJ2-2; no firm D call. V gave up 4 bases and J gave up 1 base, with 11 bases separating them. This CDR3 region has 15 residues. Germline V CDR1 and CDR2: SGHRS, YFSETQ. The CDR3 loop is CASSRMVENTGELFF. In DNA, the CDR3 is TGCGCCAGCAGCCGAATGGTAGAGAACACCGGGGAGCTGTTTTTT. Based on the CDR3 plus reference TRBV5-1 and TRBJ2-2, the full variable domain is KAGVTQTPRYLIKTRGQQVTLSCSPISGHRSVSWYQQTPGQGLQFLFEYFSETQRNKGNFPGRFSGRQFSNSRSEMNVSTLELGDSALYLCASSRMVENTGELFFGEGSRLTVL.

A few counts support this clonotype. This chain's CDR3 is CASRPGGDQPQHF. The DNA of the CDR3 is TGTGCCAGCAGGCCTGGGGGTGATCAGCCCCAGCATTTT. The V call is TRBV6-1, the J call TRBJ1-5; D perhaps matches TRBD1 (5 bases). Germline V gene sequence: CDR1 MNHNS, CDR2 SASEGT. CDR3 length: 13 residues. Trimming took off 6 bases at V and 5 bases at J, with 11 bases between the two ends.

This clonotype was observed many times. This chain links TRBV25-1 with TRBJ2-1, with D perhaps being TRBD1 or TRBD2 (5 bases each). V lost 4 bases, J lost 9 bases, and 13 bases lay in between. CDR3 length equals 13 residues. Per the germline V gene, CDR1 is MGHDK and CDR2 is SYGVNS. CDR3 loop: CASSVQGRGEQFF. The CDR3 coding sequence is TGTGCCAGCAGTGTGCAGGGACGGGGTGAGCAGTTCTTC.

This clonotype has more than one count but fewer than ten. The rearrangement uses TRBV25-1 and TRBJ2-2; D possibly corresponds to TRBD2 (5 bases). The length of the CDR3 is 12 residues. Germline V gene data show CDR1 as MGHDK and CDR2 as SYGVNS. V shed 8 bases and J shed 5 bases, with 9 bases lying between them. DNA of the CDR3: TGTGCCAGCCTTAGGGAGACCGGGGAGCTGTTTTTT. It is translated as CASLRETGELFF.

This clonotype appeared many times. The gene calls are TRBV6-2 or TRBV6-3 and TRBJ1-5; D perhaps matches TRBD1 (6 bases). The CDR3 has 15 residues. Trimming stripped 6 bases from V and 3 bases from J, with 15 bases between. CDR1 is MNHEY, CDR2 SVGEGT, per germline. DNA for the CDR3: TGTGCCAGCAGGCCCGGACAGATTTACAATCAGCCCCAGCATTTT. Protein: CASRPGQIYNQPQHF.

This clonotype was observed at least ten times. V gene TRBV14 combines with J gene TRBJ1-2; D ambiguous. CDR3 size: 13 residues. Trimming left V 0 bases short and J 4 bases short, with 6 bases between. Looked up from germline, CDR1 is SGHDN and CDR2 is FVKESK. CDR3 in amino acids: CASSQDPAYGYTF. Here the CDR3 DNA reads TGTGCCAGCAGCCAAGATCCGGCCTATGGCTACACCTTC.

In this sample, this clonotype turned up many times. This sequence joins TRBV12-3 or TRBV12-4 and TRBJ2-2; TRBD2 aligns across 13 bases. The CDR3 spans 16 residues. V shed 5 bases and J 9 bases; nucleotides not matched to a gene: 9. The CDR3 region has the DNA TGTGCCAGCAGTACATGGACTAGCGGGAGATTCCGGGAGCTGTTTTTT. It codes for CASSTWTSGRFRELFF.

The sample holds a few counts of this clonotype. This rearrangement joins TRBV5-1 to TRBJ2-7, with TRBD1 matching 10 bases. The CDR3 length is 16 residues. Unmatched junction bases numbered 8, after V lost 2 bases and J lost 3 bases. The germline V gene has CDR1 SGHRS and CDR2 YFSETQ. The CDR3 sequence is CASSFLDRGQLYEQYF. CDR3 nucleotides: TGCGCCAGCAGCTTCCTCGACAGGGGGCAGCTCTACGAGCAGTACTTC.

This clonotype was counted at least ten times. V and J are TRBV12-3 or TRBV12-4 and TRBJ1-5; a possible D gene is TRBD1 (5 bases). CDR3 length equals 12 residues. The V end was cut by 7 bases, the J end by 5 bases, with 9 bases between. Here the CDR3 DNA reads TGTGCCAGCAAGGGGCCGGATCAGCCCCAGCATTTT. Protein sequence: CASKGPDQPQHF.

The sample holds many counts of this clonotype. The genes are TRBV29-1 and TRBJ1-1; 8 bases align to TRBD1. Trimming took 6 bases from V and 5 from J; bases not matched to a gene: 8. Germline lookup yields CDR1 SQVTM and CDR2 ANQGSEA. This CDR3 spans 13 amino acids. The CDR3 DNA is TGCAGCGTCTTCAGGGGGCTTGGGACTGAAGCTTTCTTT. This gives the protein CSVFRGLGTEAFF.

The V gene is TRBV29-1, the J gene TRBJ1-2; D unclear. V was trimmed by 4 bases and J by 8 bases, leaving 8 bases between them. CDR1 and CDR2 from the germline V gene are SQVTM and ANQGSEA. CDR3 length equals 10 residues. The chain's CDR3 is CSVAGLGYTF. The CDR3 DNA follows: TGCAGCGTTGCCGGGTTGGGCTACACCTTC. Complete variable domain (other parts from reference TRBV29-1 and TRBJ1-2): SAVISQKPSRDICQRGTSLTIQCQVDSQVTMMFWYRQQPGQSLTLIATANQGSEATYESGFVIDKFPISRPNLTFSTLTVSNMSPEDSSIYLCSVAGLGYTFGSGTRLTVV.

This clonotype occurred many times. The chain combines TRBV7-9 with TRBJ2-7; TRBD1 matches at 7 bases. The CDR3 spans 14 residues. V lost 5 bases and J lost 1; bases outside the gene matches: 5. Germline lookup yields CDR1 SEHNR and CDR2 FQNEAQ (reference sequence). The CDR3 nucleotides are TGTGCCAGCAGCCCCCGGGACAGATCCTACGAGCAGTACTTC. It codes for CASSPRDRSYEQYF.

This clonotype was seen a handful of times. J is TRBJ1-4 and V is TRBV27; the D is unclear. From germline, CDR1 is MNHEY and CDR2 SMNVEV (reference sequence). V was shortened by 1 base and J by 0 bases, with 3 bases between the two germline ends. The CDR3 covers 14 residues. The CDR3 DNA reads TGTGCCAGCAGTTTATATTCAACTAATGAAAAACTGTTTTTT. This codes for CASSLYSTNEKLFF. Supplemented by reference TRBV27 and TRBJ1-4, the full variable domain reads EAQVTQNPRYLITVTGKKLTVTCSQNMNHEYMSWYRQDPGLGLRQIYYSMNVEVTDKGDVPEGYKVSRKEKRNFPLILESPSPNQTSLYFCASSLYSTNEKLFFGSGTQLSVL.

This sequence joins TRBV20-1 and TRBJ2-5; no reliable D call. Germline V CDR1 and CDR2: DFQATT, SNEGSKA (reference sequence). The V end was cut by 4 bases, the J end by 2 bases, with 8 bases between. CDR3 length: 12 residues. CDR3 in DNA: TGCAGTGCTATTTCTGGTCAAGAGACCCAGTACTTC. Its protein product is CSAISGQETQYF.